A selection of T cell receptor beta chains follows, all from one sample in a study of technical replicates of blood from several donors. Assay used: immunoSEQ multiplex PCR; TCRdb lists only in-frame clones, some missing. The sample holds tens of thousands of clones, about 95% seen once. Material for sequencing was T cells isolated from PBMCs. The source of these receptors is a human donor in good health. Both conserved end residues are part of each CDR3. The order of the fields is J gene, D gene, clone size, V gene, CDR3 DNA, CDR3 protein. The D gene is left open where the match is weak. A clone size is listed for some rows: how often the clone was seen (once, few, many), or a class if it is expanded.

j_gene: TRBJ2-2
d_gene: TRBD2
abundance: -
v_gene: TRBV5-4
CDR3nt: TGTGCCAGCAGCTTAAACGGGAGGGACACCGGGGAGCTGTTTTTT
CDR3aa: CASSLNGRDTGELFF

j_gene: TRBJ1-5
d_gene: -
abundance: -
v_gene: TRBV29-1
CDR3nt: TGCAGCGTTCTGCAGGGTAGCAATCAGCCCCAGCATTTT
CDR3aa: CSVLQGSNQPQHF

j_gene: TRBJ1-4
d_gene: -
abundance: -
v_gene: TRBV18
CDR3nt: TGTGCCAGCTCACCAGCTGGCAGATTGGTGGAGGGGGAAAAACTGTTTTTT
CDR3aa: CASSPAGRLVEGEKLFF

j_gene: TRBJ2-1
d_gene: TRBD2
abundance: -
v_gene: TRBV10-1
CDR3nt: TGCGCCAGCAGTGAGTCATCGACTAGCGGTTCGCAGTTCTTC
CDR3aa: CASSESSTSGSQFF

j_gene: TRBJ2-2
d_gene: -
abundance: once
v_gene: TRBV5-1
CDR3nt: TGCGCCAGCAGAGCCGGGACAACAAACACCGGGGAGCTGTTTTTT
CDR3aa: CASRAGTTNTGELFF

j_gene: TRBJ1-3
d_gene: -
abundance: -
v_gene: TRBV28
CDR3nt: TGTGCCAGCAGTTCACAGGGATTTCGCTCTGGAAACACCATATATTTT
CDR3aa: CASSSQGFRSGNTIYF

j_gene: TRBJ2-5
d_gene: -
abundance: -
v_gene: TRBV5-1
CDR3nt: TGCGCCAGCAGCCCGGGGGGCCGAGAGACCCAGTACTTC
CDR3aa: CASSPGGRETQYF

j_gene: TRBJ1-1
d_gene: TRBD1
abundance: -
v_gene: TRBV5-1
CDR3nt: TGCGCCAGCAGCTCTGGGACAGGGGGGCGCACTGAAGCTTTCTTT
CDR3aa: CASSSGTGGRTEAFF

j_gene: TRBJ1-2
d_gene: TRBD1
abundance: -
v_gene: TRBV19
CDR3nt: TGTGCCAGTAGTCGGCCGAAACAGGGGGTTATTGGCTACACCTTC
CDR3aa: CASSRPKQGVIGYTF

j_gene: TRBJ2-7
d_gene: -
abundance: -
v_gene: TRBV9
CDR3nt: TGTGCCTCCGGGAACTCCTACGAGCAGTACTTC
CDR3aa: CASGNSYEQYF

j_gene: TRBJ1-3
d_gene: -
abundance: -
v_gene: TRBV5-1
CDR3nt: TGCGCCAGCAGCCCCTTCGTTGGAAACACCATATATTTT
CDR3aa: CASSPFVGNTIYF

j_gene: TRBJ1-2
d_gene: -
abundance: once
v_gene: TRBV5-1
CDR3nt: TGCGCCAGCAGCTTGTATGGGGAGGGCGGCTACACCTTC
CDR3aa: CASSLYGEGGYTF

j_gene: TRBJ1-1
d_gene: -
abundance: -
v_gene: TRBV7-8
CDR3nt: TGTGCCAGCAGCTTGGCGAGGGCTAATGAAGCTTTCTTT
CDR3aa: CASSLARANEAFF

j_gene: TRBJ2-7
d_gene: -
abundance: -
v_gene: TRBV28
CDR3nt: TGTGCCAGCAGTGGCCCCCCAACAGGTTACGAGCAGTACTTC
CDR3aa: CASSGPPTGYEQYF

j_gene: TRBJ2-1
d_gene: TRBD2
abundance: -
v_gene: TRBV7-9
CDR3nt: TGTGCCAGCACATACGGGACTAGCGGCCACAATGAGCAGTTCTTC
CDR3aa: CASTYGTSGHNEQFF

j_gene: TRBJ1-1
d_gene: -
abundance: -
v_gene: TRBV5-4
CDR3nt: TGTGCCAGCAGCTTGTACCCAGGCATGAACACTGAAGCTTTCTTT
CDR3aa: CASSLYPGMNTEAFF

j_gene: TRBJ1-1
d_gene: -
abundance: -
v_gene: TRBV7-3
CDR3nt: TGTGCCAGCAGCTTAAACGGGAACACTGAAGCTTTCTTT
CDR3aa: CASSLNGNTEAFF

j_gene: TRBJ1-1
d_gene: -
abundance: -
v_gene: TRBV28
CDR3nt: TGTGCCAGCAGTCCGACAGTGGGGAACACTGAAGCTTTCTTT
CDR3aa: CASSPTVGNTEAFF

j_gene: TRBJ1-2
d_gene: TRBD1
abundance: once
v_gene: TRBV6-5
CDR3nt: TGTGCCAGCAGGAGAGGGGACAGGGCGGACTATGGCTACACCTTC
CDR3aa: CASRRGDRADYGYTF

j_gene: TRBJ2-3
d_gene: -
abundance: -
v_gene: TRBV14
CDR3nt: TGTGCCAGCAGCCAAGACGAAACCTATCATAGAGATACGCAGTATTTT
CDR3aa: CASSQDETYHRDTQYF

j_gene: TRBJ2-2
d_gene: -
abundance: -
v_gene: TRBV10-1
CDR3nt: TGCGCCAGCAGTGAGTCGATCGGGAGCGCCGGGGAGCTGTTTTTT
CDR3aa: CASSESIGSAGELFF

j_gene: TRBJ2-3
d_gene: TRBD2
abundance: -
v_gene: TRBV11-2
CDR3nt: TGTGCCAGCAGCCAACGACTAGCACTTACCACAGATACGCAGTATTTT
CDR3aa: CASSQRLALTTDTQYF

j_gene: TRBJ2-7
d_gene: TRBD2
abundance: -
v_gene: TRBV5-1
CDR3nt: TGCGCCAGCAGCTTAGAGCGGACTAGCGGGAGGGCCCCCTACGAGCAGTACTTC
CDR3aa: CASSLERTSGRAPYEQYF

j_gene: TRBJ2-7
d_gene: TRBD2
abundance: -
v_gene: TRBV28
CDR3nt: TGTGCCAGCAGCACGAGGGTCAGTATTGGGACTAGCGGGAGATGGTACGAGCAGTACTTC
CDR3aa: CASSTRVSIGTSGRWYEQYF

j_gene: TRBJ1-5
d_gene: -
abundance: -
v_gene: TRBV15
CDR3nt: TGTGCCACCAGCAGAGATAGCGTGATTTACAATCAGCCCCAGCATTTT
CDR3aa: CATSRDSVIYNQPQHF

j_gene: TRBJ2-5
d_gene: TRBD1
abundance: -
v_gene: TRBV7-9
CDR3nt: TGTGCCAGCAGCGGGACAGCCCAAGAGACCCAGTACTTC
CDR3aa: CASSGTAQETQYF

j_gene: TRBJ2-7
d_gene: -
abundance: -
v_gene: TRBV11-3
CDR3nt: TGTGCCAGCAGCCCCCACGACTACTCCTACGAGCAGTACTTC
CDR3aa: CASSPHDYSYEQYF

j_gene: TRBJ2-5
d_gene: TRBD2
abundance: -
v_gene: TRBV7-9
CDR3nt: TGTGCCAGCAGCACGCTAGCGGGGGTGCGAATGGAGACCCAGTACTTC
CDR3aa: CASSTLAGVRMETQYF